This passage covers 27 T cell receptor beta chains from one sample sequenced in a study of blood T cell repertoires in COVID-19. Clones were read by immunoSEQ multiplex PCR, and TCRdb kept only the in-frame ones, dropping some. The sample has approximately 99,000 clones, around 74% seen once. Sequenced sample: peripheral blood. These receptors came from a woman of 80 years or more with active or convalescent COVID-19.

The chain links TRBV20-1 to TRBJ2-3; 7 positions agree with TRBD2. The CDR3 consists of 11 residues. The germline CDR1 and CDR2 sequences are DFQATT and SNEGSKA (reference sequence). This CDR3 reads CSRGGTDTQYF. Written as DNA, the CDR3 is TGCAGCCGGGGGGGCACAGATACGCAGTATTTT.

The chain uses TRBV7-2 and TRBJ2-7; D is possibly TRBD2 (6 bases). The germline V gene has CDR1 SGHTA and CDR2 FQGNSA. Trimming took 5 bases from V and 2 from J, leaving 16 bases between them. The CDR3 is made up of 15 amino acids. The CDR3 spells CASSPRQGGTYEQYF. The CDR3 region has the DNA TGTGCCAGCAGCCCCCGGCAGGGAGGTACCTACGAGCAGTACTTC.

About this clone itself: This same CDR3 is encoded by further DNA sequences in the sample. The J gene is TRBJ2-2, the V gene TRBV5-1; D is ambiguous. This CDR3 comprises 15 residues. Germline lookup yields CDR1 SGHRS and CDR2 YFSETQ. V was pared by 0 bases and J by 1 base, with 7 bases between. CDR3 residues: CASSLVAENTGELFF. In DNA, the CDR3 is TGCGCCAGCAGCTTGGTCGCGGAGAACACCGGGGAGCTGTTTTTT.

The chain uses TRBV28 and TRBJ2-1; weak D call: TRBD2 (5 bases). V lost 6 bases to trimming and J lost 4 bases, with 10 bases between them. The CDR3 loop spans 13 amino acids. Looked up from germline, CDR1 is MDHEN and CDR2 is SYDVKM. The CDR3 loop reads CASSPTSYNEQFF. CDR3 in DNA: TGTGCCAGCAGCCCTACTAGTTACAATGAGCAGTTCTTC.

CDR3 DNA: TGTGCCAGTAGAACCACAGGGGCAGACACTGAAGCTTTCTTT. It encodes CASRTTGADTEAFF. The chain employs TRBV19 and TRBJ1-1, with 7 bases fitting TRBD1. The V segment lost 6 bases and the J segment 3 bases; nucleotides outside the gene matches: 7. The CDR3 runs 14 residues. Germline-derived CDR1 and CDR2 are LNHDA and SQIVND (reference sequence).

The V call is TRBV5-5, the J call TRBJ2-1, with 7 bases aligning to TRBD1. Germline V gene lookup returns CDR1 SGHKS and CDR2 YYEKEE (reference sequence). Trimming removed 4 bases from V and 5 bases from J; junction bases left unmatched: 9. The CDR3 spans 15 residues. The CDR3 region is CASSTTGQLHNEQFF. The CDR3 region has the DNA TGTGCCAGCAGCACAACGGGACAGTTACACAATGAGCAGTTCTTC.

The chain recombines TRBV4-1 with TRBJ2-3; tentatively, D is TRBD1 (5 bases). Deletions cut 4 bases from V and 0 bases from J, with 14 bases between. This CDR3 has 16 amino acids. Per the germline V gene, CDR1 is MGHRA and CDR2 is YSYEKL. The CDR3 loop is CASSRSGPGSTDTQYF. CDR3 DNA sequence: TGCGCCAGCAGCCGAAGTGGCCCAGGGAGCACAGATACGCAGTATTTT.

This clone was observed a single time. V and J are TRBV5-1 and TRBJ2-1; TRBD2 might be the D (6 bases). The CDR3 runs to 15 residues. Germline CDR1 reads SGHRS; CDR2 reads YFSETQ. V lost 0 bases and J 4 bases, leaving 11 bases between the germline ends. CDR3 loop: CASSLVRGGYNEQFF. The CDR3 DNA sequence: TGCGCCAGCAGCTTGGTTAGGGGAGGTTACAATGAGCAGTTCTTC.

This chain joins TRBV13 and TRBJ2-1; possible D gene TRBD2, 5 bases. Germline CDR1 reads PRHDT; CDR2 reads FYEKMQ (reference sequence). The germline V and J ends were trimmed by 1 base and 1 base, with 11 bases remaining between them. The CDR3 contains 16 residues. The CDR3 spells CASSLVPSSSYNEQFF. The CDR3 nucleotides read TGTGCCAGCAGCTTAGTCCCTAGCTCGTCCTACAATGAGCAGTTCTTC.

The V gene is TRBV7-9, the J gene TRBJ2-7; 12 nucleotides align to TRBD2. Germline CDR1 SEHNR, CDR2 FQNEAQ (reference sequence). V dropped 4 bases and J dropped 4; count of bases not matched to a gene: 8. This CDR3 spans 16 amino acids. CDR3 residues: CASSSRLAGVGYEQYF. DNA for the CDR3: TGTGCCAGCAGCTCCCGACTAGCGGGAGTGGGGTACGAGCAGTACTTC. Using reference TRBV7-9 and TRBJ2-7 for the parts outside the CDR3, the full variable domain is DTGVSQNPRHKITKRGQNVTFRCDPISEHNRLYWYRQTLGQGPEFLTYFQNEAQLEKSRLLSDRFSAERPKGSFSTLEIQRTEQGDSAMYLCASSSRLAGVGYEQYFGPGTRLTVT.

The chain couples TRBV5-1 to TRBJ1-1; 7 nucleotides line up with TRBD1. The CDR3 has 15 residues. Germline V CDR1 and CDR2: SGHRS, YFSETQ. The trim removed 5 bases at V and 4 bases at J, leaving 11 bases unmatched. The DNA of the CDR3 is TGCGCCAGCAGTACAAACCAGGGGGGTATCACTGAAGCTTTCTTT. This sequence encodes CASSTNQGGITEAFF.

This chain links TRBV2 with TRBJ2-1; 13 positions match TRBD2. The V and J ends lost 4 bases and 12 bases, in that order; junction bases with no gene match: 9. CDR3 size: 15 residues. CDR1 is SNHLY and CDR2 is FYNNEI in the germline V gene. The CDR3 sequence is CASSATSGRIGLQFF. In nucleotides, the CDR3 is TGTGCCAGCAGTGCGACTAGCGGGAGGATAGGGCTGCAGTTCTTC.

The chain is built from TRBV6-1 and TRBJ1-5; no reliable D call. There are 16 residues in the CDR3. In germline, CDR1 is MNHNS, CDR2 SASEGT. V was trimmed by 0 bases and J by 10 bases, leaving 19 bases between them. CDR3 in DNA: TGTGCCAGCAGTGAAGCATTGGGAGGGTACAATGTTCCCCAGCATTTT. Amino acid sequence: CASSEALGGYNVPQHF.

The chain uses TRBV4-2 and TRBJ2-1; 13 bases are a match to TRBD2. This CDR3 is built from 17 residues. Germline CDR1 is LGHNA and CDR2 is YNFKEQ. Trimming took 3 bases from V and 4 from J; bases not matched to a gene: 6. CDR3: CASSQWMGLAGYNEQFF. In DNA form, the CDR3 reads TGTGCCAGCAGCCAGTGGATGGGACTAGCGGGATACAATGAGCAGTTCTTC.

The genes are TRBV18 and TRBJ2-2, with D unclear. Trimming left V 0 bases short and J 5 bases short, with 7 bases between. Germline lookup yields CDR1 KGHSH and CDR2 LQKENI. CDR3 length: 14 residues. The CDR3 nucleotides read TGTGCCAGCTCACCACCGCACCGGACCGGGGAGCTGTTTTTT. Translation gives CASSPPHRTGELFF.

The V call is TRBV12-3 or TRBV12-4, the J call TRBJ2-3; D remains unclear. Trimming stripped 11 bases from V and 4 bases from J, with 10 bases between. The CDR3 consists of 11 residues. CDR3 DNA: TGTGCCTCCGCCCGGGCAGATACGCAGTATTTT. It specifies CASARADTQYF.

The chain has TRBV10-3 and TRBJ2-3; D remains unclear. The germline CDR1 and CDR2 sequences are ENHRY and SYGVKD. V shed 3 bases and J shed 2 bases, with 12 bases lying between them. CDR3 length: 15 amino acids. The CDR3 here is CAISDDSFLTDTQYF. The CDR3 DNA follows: TGTGCCATCAGTGATGACTCCTTTCTCACAGATACGCAGTATTTT.

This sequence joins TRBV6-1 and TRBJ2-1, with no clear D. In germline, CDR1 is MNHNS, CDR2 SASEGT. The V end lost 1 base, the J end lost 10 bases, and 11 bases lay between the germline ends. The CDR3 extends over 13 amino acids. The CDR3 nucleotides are TGTGCCAGCAGTGAAGAAGACCAGAGGGAGCAGTTCTTC. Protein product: CASSEEDQREQFF.

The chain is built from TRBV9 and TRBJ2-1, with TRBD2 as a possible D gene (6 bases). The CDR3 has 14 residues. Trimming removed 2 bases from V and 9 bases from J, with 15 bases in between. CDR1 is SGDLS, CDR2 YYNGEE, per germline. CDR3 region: CASSVTGVMVEQFF. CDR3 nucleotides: TGTGCCAGCAGCGTGACGGGGGTTATGGTTGAGCAGTTCTTC.

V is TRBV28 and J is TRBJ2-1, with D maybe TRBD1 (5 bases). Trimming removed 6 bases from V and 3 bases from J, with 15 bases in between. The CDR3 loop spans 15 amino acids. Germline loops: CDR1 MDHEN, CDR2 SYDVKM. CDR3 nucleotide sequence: TGTGCCAGCAGCCTAGGTGGGGCGGACTACAATGAGCAGTTCTTC. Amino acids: CASSLGGADYNEQFF.

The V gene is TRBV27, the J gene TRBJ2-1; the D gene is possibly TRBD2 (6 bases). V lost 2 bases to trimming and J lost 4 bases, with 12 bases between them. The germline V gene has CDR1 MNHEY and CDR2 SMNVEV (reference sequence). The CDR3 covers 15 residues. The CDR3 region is CASSLTGDYYNEQFF. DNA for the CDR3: TGTGCCAGCAGTTTAACGGGAGATTATTACAATGAGCAGTTCTTC.

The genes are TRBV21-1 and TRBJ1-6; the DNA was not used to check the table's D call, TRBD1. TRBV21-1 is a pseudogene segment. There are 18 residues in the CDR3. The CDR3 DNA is TGTGCCAGCAGCACCCCCGACAGGGCAGGGACCTATAATTCACCCCTCCACTTT. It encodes CASSTPDRAGTYNSPLHF.

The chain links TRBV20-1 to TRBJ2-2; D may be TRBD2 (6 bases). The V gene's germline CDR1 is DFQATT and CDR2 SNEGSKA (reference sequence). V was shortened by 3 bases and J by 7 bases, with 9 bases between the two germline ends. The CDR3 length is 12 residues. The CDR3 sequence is CSASLASGELFF. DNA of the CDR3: TGCAGTGCTAGTCTAGCGAGCGGGGAGCTGTTTTTT.

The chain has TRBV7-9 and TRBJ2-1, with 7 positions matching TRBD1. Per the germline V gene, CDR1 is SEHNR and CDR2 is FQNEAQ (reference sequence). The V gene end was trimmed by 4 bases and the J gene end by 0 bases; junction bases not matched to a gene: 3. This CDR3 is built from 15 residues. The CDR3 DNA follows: TGTGCCAGCAGCTCCACAGGGGTCTCCTACAATGAGCAGTTCTTC. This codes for CASSSTGVSYNEQFF.

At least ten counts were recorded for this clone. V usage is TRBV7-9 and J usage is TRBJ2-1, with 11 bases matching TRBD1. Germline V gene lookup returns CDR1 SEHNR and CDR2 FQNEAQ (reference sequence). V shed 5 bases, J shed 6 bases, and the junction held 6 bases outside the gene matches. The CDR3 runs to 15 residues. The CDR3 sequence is CASSLGTGGGNEQFF. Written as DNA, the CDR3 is TGTGCCAGCAGCCTTGGGACAGGGGGAGGCAATGAGCAGTTCTTC.

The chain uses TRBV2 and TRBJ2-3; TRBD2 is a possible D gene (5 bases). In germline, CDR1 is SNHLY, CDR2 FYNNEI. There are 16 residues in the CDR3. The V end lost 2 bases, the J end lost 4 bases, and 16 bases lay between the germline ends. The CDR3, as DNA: TGTGCCAGCAGTGAATCGGTTACTAGGGTGGCAGATACGCAGTATTTT. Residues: CASSESVTRVADTQYF.

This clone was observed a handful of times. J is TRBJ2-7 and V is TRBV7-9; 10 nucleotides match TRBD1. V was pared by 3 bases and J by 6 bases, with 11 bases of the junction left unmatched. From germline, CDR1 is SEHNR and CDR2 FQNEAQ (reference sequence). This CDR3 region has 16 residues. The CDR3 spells CASSLILGQGSGEQYF. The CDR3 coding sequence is TGTGCCAGCAGCTTGATACTGGGACAGGGGTCTGGCGAGCAGTACTTC.